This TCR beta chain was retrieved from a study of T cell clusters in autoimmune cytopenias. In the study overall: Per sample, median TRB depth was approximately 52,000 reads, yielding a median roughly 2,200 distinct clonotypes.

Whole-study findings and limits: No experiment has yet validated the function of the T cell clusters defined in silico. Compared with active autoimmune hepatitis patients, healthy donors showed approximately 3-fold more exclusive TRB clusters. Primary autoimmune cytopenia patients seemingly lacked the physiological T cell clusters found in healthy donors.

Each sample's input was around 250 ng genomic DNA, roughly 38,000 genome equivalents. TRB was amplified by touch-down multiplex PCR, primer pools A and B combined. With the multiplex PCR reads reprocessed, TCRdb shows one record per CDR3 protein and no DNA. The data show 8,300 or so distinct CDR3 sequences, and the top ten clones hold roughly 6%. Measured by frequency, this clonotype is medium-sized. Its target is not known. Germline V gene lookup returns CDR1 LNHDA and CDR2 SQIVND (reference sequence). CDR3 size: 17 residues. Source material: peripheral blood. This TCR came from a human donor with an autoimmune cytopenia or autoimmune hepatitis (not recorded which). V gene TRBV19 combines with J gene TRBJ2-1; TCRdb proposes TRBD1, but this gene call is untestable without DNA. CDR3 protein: CASSGDRGRGSYNEQFF.